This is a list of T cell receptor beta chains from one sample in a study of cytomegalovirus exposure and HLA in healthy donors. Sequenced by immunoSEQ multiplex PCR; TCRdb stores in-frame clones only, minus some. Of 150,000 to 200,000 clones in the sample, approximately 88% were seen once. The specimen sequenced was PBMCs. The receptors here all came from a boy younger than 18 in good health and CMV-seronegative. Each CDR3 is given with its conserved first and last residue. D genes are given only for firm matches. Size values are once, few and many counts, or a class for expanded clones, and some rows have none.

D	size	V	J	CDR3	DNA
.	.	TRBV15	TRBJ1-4	CATSRDRNSVYEKLFF	TGTGCCACCAGCAGAGATAGGAACAGTGTATATGAAAAACTGTTTTTT
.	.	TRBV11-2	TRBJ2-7	CASSLVFGSGAATYEQYF	TGTGCCAGCAGCTTAGTATTTGGGTCGGGAGCGGCTACCTACGAGCAGTACTTC
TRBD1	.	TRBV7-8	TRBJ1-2	CASSLTPGQTNYGYTF	TGTGCCAGCAGCTTAACTCCGGGACAGACTAACTATGGCTACACCTTC
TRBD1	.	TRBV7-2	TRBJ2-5	CASSPLRDRAEETQYF	TGTGCCAGCAGCCCTCTAAGGGACAGGGCGGAAGAGACCCAGTACTTC
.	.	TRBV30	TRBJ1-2	CAWSVSVVAGYGYTF	TGTGCCTGGAGTGTATCAGTTGTGGCAGGCTATGGCTACACCTTC
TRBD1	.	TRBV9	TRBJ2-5	CASSVGTGAQETQYF	TGTGCCAGCAGCGTAGGGACAGGGGCCCAGGAGACCCAGTACTTC
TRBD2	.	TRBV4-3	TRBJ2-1	CASSQASGARGDNEQFF	TGCGCCAGCAGCCAAGCGTCTGGAGCGCGGGGGGACAATGAGCAGTTCTTC
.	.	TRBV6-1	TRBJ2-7	CASSVGYEQYF	TGTGCCAGCAGTGTCGGTTACGAGCAGTACTTC
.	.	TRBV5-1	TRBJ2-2	CASRGTPNTGELFF	TGCGCCAGCCGGGGGACCCCGAACACCGGGGAGCTGTTTTTT
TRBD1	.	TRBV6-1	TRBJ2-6	CASRTGAGANVLTF	TGTGCCAGCAGGACAGGGGCCGGGGCCAACGTCCTGACTTTC
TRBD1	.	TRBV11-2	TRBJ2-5	CASRTGETQYF	TGTGCCAGCAGGACAGGGGAGACCCAGTACTTC
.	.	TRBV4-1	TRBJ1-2	CASSQEMSGYTF	TGCGCCAGCAGCCAAGAGATGAGTGGCTACACCTTC
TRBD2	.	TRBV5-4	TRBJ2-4	CASSLELAGNIQYF	TGTGCCAGCAGCTTGGAATTAGCGGGGAACATTCAGTACTTC
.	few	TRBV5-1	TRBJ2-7	CASSWGHQYEQYF	TGCGCCAGCAGTTGGGGACATCAGTACGAGCAGTACTTC
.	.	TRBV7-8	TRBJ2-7	CASSLALLGGEQYF	TGTGCCAGCAGCTTAGCTCTCTTAGGAGGCGAGCAGTACTTC
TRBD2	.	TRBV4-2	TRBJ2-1	CASSLGLAGYLTHEQFF	TGTGCCAGCAGCTTAGGACTAGCGGGATATCTGACCCATGAGCAGTTCTTC
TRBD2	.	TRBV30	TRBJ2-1	CAWSALAGGNEQFF	TGTGCCTGGAGTGCCCTAGCGGGGGGGAATGAGCAGTTCTTC
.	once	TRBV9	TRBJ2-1	CASSVDTGGLLLNEQFF	TGTGCCAGCAGCGTAGATACGGGGGGCCTCCTTTTGAATGAGCAGTTCTTC
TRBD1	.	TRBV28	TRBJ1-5	CASIRGQGNLFPNQPQHF	TGTGCCAGCATCCGGGGACAGGGGAATTTGTTTCCCAATCAGCCCCAGCATTTT
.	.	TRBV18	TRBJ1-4	CASSPPGGSVQEKLFF	TGTGCCAGCTCACCACCTGGAGGTTCCGTTCAGGAAAAACTGTTTTTT
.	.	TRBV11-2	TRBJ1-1	CASSPTGRSFEAFF	TGTGCCAGCAGCCCGACAGGTCGAAGCTTCGAAGCTTTCTTT
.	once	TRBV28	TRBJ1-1	CASRGQPLNTEAFF	TGTGCCAGCAGGGGCCAGCCACTGAACACTGAAGCTTTCTTT
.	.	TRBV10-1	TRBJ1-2	CASSPGLQNYGYTF	TGCGCCAGCAGTCCGGGACTGCAAAACTATGGCTACACCTTC
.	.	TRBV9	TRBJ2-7	CASSVHRDTYEQYF	TGTGCCAGCAGCGTGCACAGGGATACCTACGAGCAGTACTTC
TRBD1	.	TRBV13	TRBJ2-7	CASSLGGQVPYEQYF	TGTGCCAGCAGCTTAGGCGGACAGGTCCCCTACGAGCAGTACTTC
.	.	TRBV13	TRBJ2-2	CASSPRAVPGDTGELFF	TGTGCCAGCAGCCCGCGGGCTGTCCCGGGGGACACCGGGGAGCTGTTTTTT
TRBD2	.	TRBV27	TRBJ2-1	CASSLLPSGSLNEQFF	TGTGCCAGCAGTCTTCTTCCGAGCGGGAGCCTCAATGAGCAGTTCTTC
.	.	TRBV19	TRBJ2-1	CASSITAGRGEQFF	TGTGCCAGTAGTATTACGGCGGGCCGGGGGGAGCAGTTCTTC
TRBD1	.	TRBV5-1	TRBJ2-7	CASSPTGGEQYF	TGCGCCAGCAGCCCGACAGGGGGCGAGCAGTACTTC
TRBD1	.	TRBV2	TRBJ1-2	CASSEAEGADYGYTF	TGTGCCAGCAGTGAAGCGGAGGGGGCTGACTATGGCTACACCTTC
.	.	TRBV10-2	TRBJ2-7	CASGWGGGGTYEQYF	TGCGCCAGCGGATGGGGCGGGGGCGGAACCTACGAGCAGTACTTC
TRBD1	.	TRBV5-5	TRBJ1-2	CASSSNQAGGSVGYTF	TGTGCCAGCAGCTCGAACCAGGCAGGGGGCTCGGTTGGCTACACCTTC
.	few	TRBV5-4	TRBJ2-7	CASSATGHIYEQYF	TGTGCCAGCAGCGCCACGGGACACATCTACGAGCAGTACTTC
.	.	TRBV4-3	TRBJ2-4	CASSQDIPALAKNIQYF	TGCGCCAGCAGCCAGGACATCCCCGCGTTGGCCAAAAACATTCAGTACTTC
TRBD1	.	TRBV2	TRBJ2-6	CASREQGAGANVLTF	TGTGCCAGCAGAGAACAGGGGGCAGGGGCCAACGTCCTGACTTTC
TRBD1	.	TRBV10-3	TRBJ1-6	CAISEATGRNSPLHF	TGTGCCATCAGTGAGGCGACAGGGCGTAATTCACCCCTCCACTTT
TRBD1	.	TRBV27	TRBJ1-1	CASIPRGDREAFF	TGTGCCAGCATCCCTAGGGGGGACAGGGAAGCTTTCTTT
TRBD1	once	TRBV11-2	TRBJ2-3	CASSLGAGGSDTQYF	TGTGCCAGCAGCTTAGGAGCAGGGGGATCAGATACGCAGTATTTT
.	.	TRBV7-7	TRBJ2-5	CASSLVLAIQETQYF	TGTGCTAGCAGCTTAGTTTTGGCAATACAAGAGACCCAGTACTTC
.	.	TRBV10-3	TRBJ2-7	CAIRSPAGLDEQYF	TGTGCCATCAGGAGCCCCGCCGGGTTGGACGAGCAGTACTTC
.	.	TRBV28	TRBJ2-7	CASTLGDTFGVSYEQYF	TGTGCCAGCACCCTTGGGGACACCTTTGGGGTATCCTACGAGCAGTACTTC
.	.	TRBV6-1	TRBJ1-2	CASSEPQGGNYGYTF	TGTGCCAGCAGTGAGCCGCAGGGCGGCAACTATGGCTACACCTTC